This T cell receptor beta chain was found in a study of T-cell memory formation after mild COVID-19. Trimming at V came to 3 bases and at J to 6 bases, leaving 7 bases not matched to a gene. This CDR3 has 15 amino acids. TCRdb redid the calling of the 5' RACE reads with MiXCR, one entry per CDR3 protein. The top ten clones hold under 15% of a sample with hundreds of thousands of distinct CDR3 sequences, about a fifth of them seen once. The study, taken as a whole, reports: CD4/CD8 balance held among clones contracting day 15 to 85, and later expanders leaned CD4+.

This clonotype was detected a few times. No antigen is known for it. The sequenced material came from PBMCs or a T cell subset sorted from them (not recorded which). This chain connects TRBV12-3 or TRBV12-4 to TRBJ2-1; 8 bases map to TRBD1. The sequence was obtained from an adult woman who had mild COVID-19 (a few samples of this study predate the infection). Cell type and time point are not known. The CDR3 loop reads CASSFWQGAGNEQFF. In nucleotides, the CDR3 is TGTGCCAGCAGTTTTTGGCAGGGGGCGGGCAATGAGCAGTTCTTC.